This entry lists 13 T cell receptor beta chains sequenced from one sample in a study of shared clonotypes between healthy human individuals. The data were produced by immunoSEQ multiplex PCR, yet TCRdb's version contains in-frame clones alone and is incomplete. The sample yields some 2,100,000 clones, around 95% seen once. Sequencing used naive CD4+ T cells sorted from blood. As to subset: CD45RA+ positively selected. All receptors derive from a man aged 18 to 35 in good health.

Note on this clone: The same CDR3 also results from other DNA sequences found in this sample. The chain carries TRBV18 and TRBJ2-7; TRBD1 aligns across 7 bases. The trim removed 0 bases at V and 2 bases at J, leaving 4 bases unmatched. The CDR3 loop spans 15 amino acids. CDR1 is KGHSH, CDR2 LQKENI, per germline. This CDR3 is CASSPPGTATYEQYF. CDR3 bases: TGTGCCAGCTCACCACCAGGGACAGCAACCTACGAGCAGTACTTC.

The chain joins TRBV7-2 to TRBJ2-3, with unresolved D. This CDR3 spans 14 amino acids. Trimming took 2 bases from V and 4 from J, leaving 10 bases between them. From germline, CDR1 is SGHTA and CDR2 FQGNSA. CDR3 bases: TGTGCCAGCAGCTTAAACGTCCCCCCAGATACGCAGTATTTT. It yields the protein CASSLNVPPDTQYF.

This clone was counted a single time. Different DNA sequences within this sample yield the same CDR3. This rearrangement joins TRBV6-1 to TRBJ2-3; no clear D gene. The V end was cut by 4 bases, the J end by 3 bases, with 2 bases between. The CDR3 totals 11 residues. CDR1 and CDR2 (germline): MNHNS, SASEGT. CDR3 nucleotide sequence: TGTGCCAGCAGTGCTACAGATACGCAGTATTTT. Translating it yields CASSATDTQYF.

V is TRBV27 and J is TRBJ1-2; no reliable D call. V was pared by 3 bases and J by 1 base, with 6 bases between. Germline values: CDR1 MNHEY, CDR2 SMNVEV (reference sequence). CDR3 length equals 13 residues. CDR3: CASSFGNNYGYTF. In DNA form, the CDR3 reads TGTGCCAGCAGTTTCGGAAATAACTATGGCTACACCTTC.

The CDR3 region is CASSAGRNYEQYF. In nucleotides, the CDR3 is TGTGCCAGCAGCGCGGGACGGAACTACGAGCAGTACTTC. This chain uses TRBV5-8 with TRBJ2-7; tentatively, D is TRBD2 (6 bases). V dropped 4 bases and J dropped 3 bases, with 11 bases sitting between them. CDR3 length equals 13 residues. Germline V gene data show CDR1 as SGHTS and CDR2 as YDEGEE.

The V call is TRBV18, the J call TRBJ1-1; TRBD1 matches at 10 bases. V was clipped by 3 bases and J by 6 bases; unmatched bases: 7. The CDR3 has 15 amino acids. Germline V gene lookup returns CDR1 KGHSH and CDR2 LQKENI. In nucleotides, the CDR3 is TGTGCCAGCTCACCTACCGGGACAGGGGTGGCTGAAGCTTTCTTT. Its protein is CASSPTGTGVAEAFF.

This chain joins TRBV2 and TRBJ1-5, with 7 bases matching TRBD1. This CDR3 region has 17 residues. Germline CDR1 is SNHLY and CDR2 is FYNNEI. V lost 0 bases and J lost 0; bases outside the gene matches: 5. The DNA of the CDR3 is TGTGCCAGCAGTGAAGCGCGAGGGGGCAGTAGCAATCAGCCCCAGCATTTT. Protein sequence: CASSEARGGSSNQPQHF.

The chain has TRBV5-4 and TRBJ2-1; either TRBD1 or TRBD2 may fit D (6 bases each). Germline V gene data show CDR1 as SGHNT and CDR2 as YYREEE (reference sequence). CDR3 length equals 16 residues. V was trimmed by 2 bases and J by 2 bases, leaving 14 bases between them. The CDR3 DNA reads as TGTGCCAGCAGCTTTATGTCGGGGGCTACCTACAATGAGCAGTTCTTC. Its protein product is CASSFMSGATYNEQFF. Drawing the rest from reference TRBV5-4 and TRBJ2-1, the complete variable domain is ETGVTQSPTHLIKTRGQQVTLRCSSQSGHNTVSWYQQALGQGPQFIFQYYREEENGRGNFPPRFSGLQFPNYSSELNVNALELDDSALYLCASSFMSGATYNEQFFGPGTRLTVL.

This CDR3 is CASSDPRGGTDTQYF. CDR3 DNA sequence: TGTGCCAGCAGTGACCCTCGGGGGGGCACAGATACGCAGTATTTT. This chain joins TRBV6-1 and TRBJ2-3, with 7 bases lining up with TRBD2. J gave up 1 base and V 3 bases, and 4 bases lay outside the gene matches. This CDR3 comprises 15 residues. The germline V gene has CDR1 MNHNS and CDR2 SASEGT.

This sequence joins TRBV6-6 and TRBJ1-6; D perhaps matches TRBD1 (5 bases). Trimming removed 2 bases from V and 8 bases from J, with 16 bases in between. Germline CDR1 is MNHNY and CDR2 is SVGAGI (reference sequence). CDR3 length: 16 residues. CDR3 nucleotide sequence: TGTGCCAGCAGTTACCAAAGAGTTGGGGGTGATTCACCCCTCCACTTT. As protein: CASSYQRVGGDSPLHF.

Turning to this clone: Distinct nucleotide sequences in the sample also encode this CDR3. The V gene is TRBV18, the J gene TRBJ1-5; D uncertain. Trimming took 3 bases from V and 2 from J, leaving 5 bases between them. CDR1 is KGHSH, CDR2 LQKENI, per germline. This CDR3 spans 13 amino acids. CDR3 nucleotide sequence: TGTGCCAGCTCACCCGGAGGCAATCAGCCCCAGCATTTT. It encodes CASSPGGNQPQHF.

This sequence joins TRBV11-2 and TRBJ1-2; D is perhaps TRBD1 (5 bases). The CDR3 totals 16 residues. Deletions cut 8 bases from V and 5 bases from J, with 24 bases between. Germline CDR1 reads SGHAT; CDR2 reads FQNNGV. CDR3 protein: CASVPGSGLTRYGYTF. The CDR3 bases are TGTGCCAGCGTCCCCGGTTCGGGGCTTACAAGATATGGCTACACCTTC.

The rearrangement links TRBV19 to TRBJ2-2; 10 bases agree with TRBD2. The J segment lost 5 bases and the V segment lost 6 bases, leaving 9 bases of the junction unmatched. This CDR3 has 16 residues. CDR1 is LNHDA, CDR2 SQIVND, per germline (reference sequence). The chain's CDR3 is CASSLAGALGTGELFF. Here the CDR3 DNA reads TGTGCCAGTAGCCTAGCGGGGGCCCTTGGGACCGGGGAGCTGTTTTTT.